This T cell receptor beta chain derives from a study of blood T cell repertoires in COVID-19. This clone is a singleton in its sample. Patients in Seattle were enrolled during active infection, then followed longitudinally. Per the original methods: Nucleated cell counts were estimated from reference gene primer amplification. The assay was immunoSEQ multiplex PCR, and TCRdb's table has in-frame clones only and misses some. V, J and clone size reflect that table, while D and trimming were determined from the DNA. The repertoire holds under 300,000 clones, with about 88% as singletons. This CDR3 is built from 13 residues. Looked up from germline, CDR1 is SGHRS and CDR2 is YFSETQ. V shed 4 bases and J 9 bases; nucleotides not matched to a gene: 3.

The source material was peripheral blood. The source of this sequence is a woman aged 70-85 years with COVID-19, enrolled during active disease. V gene TRBV5-1 combines with J gene TRBJ2-1, with 11 bases fitting TRBD1. The CDR3 region is CASSGDRGIEQFF. DNA for the CDR3: TGCGCCAGCAGCGGGGACAGGGGGATTGAGCAGTTCTTC.